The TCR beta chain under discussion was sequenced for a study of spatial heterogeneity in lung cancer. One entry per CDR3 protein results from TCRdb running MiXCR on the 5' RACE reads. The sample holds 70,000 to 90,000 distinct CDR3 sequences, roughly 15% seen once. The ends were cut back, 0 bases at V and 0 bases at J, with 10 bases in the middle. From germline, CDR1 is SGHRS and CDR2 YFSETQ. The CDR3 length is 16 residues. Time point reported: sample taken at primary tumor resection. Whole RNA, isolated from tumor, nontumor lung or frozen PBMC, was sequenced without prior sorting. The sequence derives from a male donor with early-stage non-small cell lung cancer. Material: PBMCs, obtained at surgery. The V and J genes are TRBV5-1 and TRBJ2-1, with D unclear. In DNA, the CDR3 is TGCGCCAGCAGCTTGGAGGCGTTTAGCTCCTACAATGAGCAGTTCTTC. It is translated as CASSLEAFSSYNEQFF.